A single sample gave rise to the 14 T cell receptor beta chains below, sequenced in a study of blood T cell repertoires in COVID-19. Assay used: immunoSEQ multiplex PCR; TCRdb lists only in-frame clones, some missing. The repertoire holds 190,000 or so clones, with 86% as singletons. The specimen sequenced was peripheral blood. These receptors all come from a woman aged 25 to 39 with active or convalescent COVID-19.

The gene calls are TRBV13 and TRBJ2-7; possibly TRBD1 for D (6 bases). The germline V and J ends were trimmed by 2 bases and 4 bases, with 9 bases remaining between them. In germline, CDR1 is PRHDT, CDR2 FYEKMQ (reference sequence). The length of the CDR3 is 13 residues. CDR3 region: CASSLTGRYEQYF. CDR3 nucleotide sequence: TGTGCCAGCAGCTTAACAGGGCGGTACGAGCAGTACTTC.

The chain recombines TRBV13 with TRBJ2-7, with TRBD1 matching 7 bases. The length of the CDR3 is 14 residues. Germline V gene data show CDR1 as PRHDT and CDR2 as FYEKMQ (reference sequence). J was trimmed by 6 bases and V by 6 bases; bases with no gene match: 11. Written as DNA, the CDR3 is TGTGCCAGCAGAAAAAAGGGGGCGCTTGCCGAGCAGTACTTC. It is translated as CASRKKGALAEQYF.

This clone was seen only once. This could be a read error, since a much larger clone is one nucleotide away. V gene TRBV6-4 combines with J gene TRBJ1-1; 7 bases map to TRBD1. The ends lost 6 bases at V and 1 base at J; junction bases unmatched: 5. Germline CDR1 and CDR2: MRHNA and SNTAGT. The length of the CDR3 is 14 residues. DNA of the CDR3: TGTGCCAGCAGAGAGGGACAGAGGAACACTGAAGCTTTCTTT. The encoded protein is CASREGQRNTEAFF.

This chain links TRBV6-5 with TRBJ1-5, with 9 bases matching TRBD1. The germline CDR1 and CDR2 sequences are MNHEY and SVGAGI. Trimming cost V 6 bases and J 7 bases; bases outside gene matches: 10. This CDR3 has 15 amino acids. The CDR3 protein is CASRTGTGFRQPQHF. The CDR3 DNA is TGTGCCAGCAGGACCGGGACAGGGTTTCGGCAGCCCCAGCATTTT.

V usage is TRBV30 and J usage is TRBJ2-1; 7 positions agree with TRBD1. The CDR3 has 13 amino acids. Germline trimming cut 4 bases from V and 10 bases from J; bases unmatched to any gene: 10. The germline gives CDR1 GTSNPN, CDR2 SVGIG (reference sequence). The CDR3 bases are TGTGCCTGGAATTCTAGGGGGCCCGCGGAGCAGTTCTTC. Protein: CAWNSRGPAEQFF.

The CDR3 spells CASSYRLTRGDGYTF. For the CDR3, the DNA is TGTGCCAGCAGTTATCGGTTAACCCGGGGAGATGGCTACACCTTC. The rearrangement links TRBV27 to TRBJ1-2; D unresolved. Germline CDR1 MNHEY, CDR2 SMNVEV (reference sequence). This CDR3 is 15 amino acids long. Trimming left V 4 bases short and J 6 bases short, with 18 bases between.

The chain couples TRBV9 to TRBJ1-2; D is undetermined. The V gene lost 4 bases and the J gene lost 8 bases, with 12 bases spanning the gap. Germline CDR1 and CDR2: SGDLS and YYNGEE. The CDR3 covers 12 residues. CDR3: CASSTGLVGYTF. In DNA, the CDR3 is TGTGCCAGCAGCACCGGACTAGTAGGCTACACCTTC.

This rearrangement joins TRBV6-5 to TRBJ1-3; no clear D gene. Trimming removed 5 bases from V and 1 base from J, with 9 bases in between. CDR1 and CDR2 (germline): MNHEY, SVGAGI. The length of the CDR3 is 14 residues. The CDR3 DNA is TGTGCCAGCAGTAAGAGTAGATCTGGAAACACCATATATTTT. Translating gives CASSKSRSGNTIYF.

This chain uses TRBV5-1 with TRBJ2-5, with D unresolved. The V gene lost 4 bases and the J gene lost 5 bases, with 12 bases spanning the gap. CDR3 length: 13 residues. From germline, CDR1 is SGHRS and CDR2 YFSETQ. The CDR3 spells CASSPQDTETQYF. CDR3 in DNA: TGCGCCAGCAGCCCGCAGGATACTGAGACCCAGTACTTC. The full variable domain, completed using reference TRBV5-1 and TRBJ2-5, is KAGVTQTPRYLIKTRGQQVTLSCSPISGHRSVSWYQQTPGQGLQFLFEYFSETQRNKGNFPGRFSGRQFSNSRSEMNVSTLELGDSALYLCASSPQDTETQYFGPGTRLLVL.

The rearrangement links TRBV5-6 to TRBJ1-1; D is undetermined. This CDR3 has 14 residues. Germline V gene lookup returns CDR1 SGHDT and CDR2 YYEEEE. Trimming pared 3 bases from V and 1 base from J, leaving 10 bases between. In DNA, the CDR3 is TGTGCCAGCAGCTCGAGGGAATGGAACACTGAAGCTTTCTTT. Protein: CASSSREWNTEAFF.

This clone appeared once. The genes are TRBV11-1 and TRBJ2-3; 8 bases match TRBD2. Losses at the gene ends were 5 bases for V and 5 bases for J; bases not matched to a gene: 9. The CDR3 totals 15 residues. Per the germline V gene, CDR1 is SGHAT and CDR2 is FQDESV (reference sequence). The CDR3 nucleotides read TGTGCCAGCAGCCCCGGGACTAGGCCGAAAGATACGCAGTATTTT. It encodes CASSPGTRPKDTQYF.

This chain joins TRBV5-5 and TRBJ2-1; D may be TRBD2 (5 bases). This CDR3 region has 15 residues. Germline CDR1 is SGHKS and CDR2 is YYEKEE (reference sequence). The V end was cut by 2 bases, the J end by 7 bases, with 16 bases between. The CDR3 sequence is CASSLGLEPSNEQFF. The CDR3 region has the DNA TGTGCCAGCAGCTTAGGACTCGAACCGAGTAATGAGCAGTTCTTC.

The genes are TRBV6-5 and TRBJ2-7, with D perhaps matching TRBD2 (5 bases). The germline gives CDR1 MNHEY, CDR2 SVGAGI. This CDR3 region has 15 residues. Trimming removed 6 bases from V and 2 bases from J, with 17 bases in between. CDR3 protein: CASRPEGRGPYEQYF. The CDR3 DNA reads as TGTGCCAGCAGACCAGAGGGAAGAGGACCCTACGAGCAGTACTTC.

V and J are TRBV2 and TRBJ2-7; D call uncertain. Per germline, CDR1 SNHLY and CDR2 FYNNEI. CDR3 length equals 14 residues. The V end was cut by 6 bases, the J end by 3 bases, with 15 bases between. For the CDR3, the DNA is TGTGCCAGCAGCGGCATGGCAGGTGGCTACGAGCAGTACTTC. Its translation is CASSGMAGGYEQYF.